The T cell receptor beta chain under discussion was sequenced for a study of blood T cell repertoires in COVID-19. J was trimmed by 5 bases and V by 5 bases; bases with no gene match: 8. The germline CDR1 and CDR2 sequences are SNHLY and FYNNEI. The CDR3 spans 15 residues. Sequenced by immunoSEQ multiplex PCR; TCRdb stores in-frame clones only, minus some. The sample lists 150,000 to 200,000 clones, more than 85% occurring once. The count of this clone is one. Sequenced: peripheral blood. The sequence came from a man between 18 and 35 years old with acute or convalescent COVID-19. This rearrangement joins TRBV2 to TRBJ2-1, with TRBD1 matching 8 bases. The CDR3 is CASSSDRGGNNEQFF. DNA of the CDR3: TGTGCCAGCAGTTCCGACAGGGGAGGAAACAATGAGCAGTTCTTC.